A selection of T cell receptor beta chains follows, all from one sample in a study of vaccination and CD4 T cells after COVID-19. MiXCR, run by TCRdb on the PCR reads, gives a single entry per CDR3 protein. The sample has several thousand distinct CDR3 sequences; around a fifth are singletons. Their cognate antigens are unknown. The sample was CD4+ T cells from blood, cultured in vitro, taken after SARS-CoV-2 vaccination. The source is a human donor who had recovered from COVID-19. Both conserved end residues are part of each CDR3. Each record gives: V gene, J gene, clone size, CDR3 protein. The size of a clone is reported for some rows only, either as once, few or many, or as a class for expanded clones.

TRBV6-1	TRBJ1-2	few	CASISGQGLRGYTF
TRBV5-5	TRBJ1-2	-	CASSFGAGYGYTF
TRBV5-4	TRBJ2-7	-	CASSLTGTGAYEQYF
TRBV6-4	TRBJ2-2	few	CASSVLADTGELFF
TRBV19	TRBJ2-7	-	CASSTRARGFYEQYF
TRBV14	TRBJ1-2	-	CASSHRSRGRGGYTF
TRBV11-3	TRBJ1-1	-	CASSLGAGGLNTEAFF
TRBV6-1	TRBJ2-2	once	CASNPGPSNTGELFF
TRBV6-4	TRBJ2-2	-	CASSDSFRDTGELFF
TRBV7-9	TRBJ2-7	many	CASSLDGLADGGYEQYF
TRBV5-4	TRBJ2-1	-	CASSLGGAQGFDEQFF
TRBV20-1	TRBJ1-3	-	CSARPPGSSGNTIYF
TRBV7-7	TRBJ2-1	few	CASSPRDRGTNEQFF
TRBV12-3/TRBV12-4	TRBJ1-6	-	CASSNRDRGNSPLHF
TRBV19	TRBJ2-6	-	CASSIMTNVLTF
TRBV19	TRBJ1-6	-	CASSSVSLDSPLHF
TRBV28	TRBJ2-7	many	CASSWTASYEQYF
TRBV29-1	TRBJ2-5	-	CSVEDGTPEETQYF
TRBV6-1	TRBJ1-2	few	CASGTGRNYGYTF
TRBV11-2	TRBJ2-7	-	CASRRDRGGYEQYF
TRBV20-1	TRBJ2-5	medium-sized	CSAWTGQETQYF
TRBV7-9	TRBJ1-5	medium-sized	CASSHGQEVNQPQHF
TRBV7-2	TRBJ2-5	medium-sized	CASSLLGTSGGETQYF
TRBV28	TRBJ1-2	-	CASRSPWAGFLHPNGYTF
TRBV7-2	TRBJ2-2	-	CASSLGGTGNTGELFF
TRBV28	TRBJ2-6	medium-sized	CASTLGQSGANVLTF
TRBV2	TRBJ2-5	-	CASSERHVQETQYF
TRBV28	TRBJ1-5	few	CASREGYNQPQHF
TRBV27	TRBJ1-1	once	CASSLYAGQHMNTEAFF
TRBV6-1	TRBJ1-2	few	CASSEREGDYGYTF
TRBV27	TRBJ2-3	-	CASSFRGLWTDTQYF
TRBV28	TRBJ2-7	medium-sized	CASSRSGSRDYEQYF
TRBV6-1	TRBJ1-5	-	CASSGARQAVNQPQHF
TRBV6-1	TRBJ2-7	few	CASSAQGGEQYF
TRBV11-3	TRBJ2-1	-	CASSRTSGGSSYNEQFF
TRBV20-1	TRBJ2-7	many	CSASHPRTNEQYF
TRBV7-2	TRBJ2-7	medium-sized	CASSLEGGLAGRGGYEQYF
TRBV24-1	TRBJ2-1	few	CATRRASGRGEQFF
TRBV20-1	TRBJ2-3	large	CSARLSLTDTQYF
TRBV7-2	TRBJ2-2	-	CASSLSAGGTGELFF
TRBV27	TRBJ1-2	few	CASSPRTAGSFGGYTF
TRBV6-1	TRBJ2-3	medium-sized	CASSAGLAGGGTSTDTQYF
TRBV5-1	TRBJ2-3	-	CASSLTGMRSNTQYF
TRBV28	TRBJ1-2	-	CASSFAGHIRNYGYTF
TRBV7-7	TRBJ1-1	medium-sized	CASSPDRVANTEAFF
TRBV4-2	TRBJ2-7	-	CASSQERTGIRQGEQYF
TRBV2	TRBJ1-2	-	CASSPNYGYTF
TRBV21-1	TRBJ2-1	once	CASSYGTAGLAGGNEQFF
TRBV28	TRBJ1-3	-	CASSSGRTSGNTIYF
TRBV7-2	TRBJ2-1	-	CASSPTTSGSYNEQFF
TRBV28	TRBJ2-7	medium-sized	CASTPGGSMSYEQYF
TRBV5-1	TRBJ2-3	-	CASSLGYEDTQYF
TRBV19	TRBJ1-2	few	CASSHGLGGYTF
TRBV6-1	TRBJ1-1	few	CASSKIRGTEAFF
TRBV10-3	TRBJ1-2	-	CAIRQGAQDGYTF
TRBV6-1	TRBJ1-6	-	CASSRQGNNSPPHF
TRBV7-9	TRBJ2-2	medium-sized	CASSQLGRTGELFF
TRBV28	TRBJ2-5	many	CASSSNKPGHLGTQYF